This TCR beta chain came from a study of T cell responses to AZD1222 COVID-19 vaccine. Broader study findings: Spike-specific TCRs gained breadth and depth after people received two AZD1222 doses. AZD1222 recipients seropositive at baseline numbered only five to seven.

Remarks on this clone: Its antigen is not identified.

Method: immunoSEQ multiplex PCR; TCRdb's copy keeps in-frame clones and lacks some. The table has tens of thousands of clones, over 80% seen once; the top ten hold 2.9%. After removal of 5 bases from V and 6 bases from J, the junction contained 9 bases not matched to a gene. Germline lookup yields CDR1 SGHTA and CDR2 FQGNSA. The CDR3 loop spans 15 amino acids. The chain joins TRBV7-2 to TRBJ2-3, with 9 bases fitting TRBD1. Source: peripheral blood, taken on day 0 of AZD1222 vaccination. This sequence was found in an adult in good health. CDR3 bases: TGTGCCAGCAGCCCCCGGGACAGGGTCACGGATACGCAGTATTTT. Its translation is CASSPRDRVTDTQYF.